Shown below are 16 T cell receptor beta chains from a single sample sequenced in a study of shared clonotypes between healthy human individuals. TCRdb's copy holds only in-frame clones and misses some; the assay was immunoSEQ multiplex PCR. Of roughly 2 million clones listed, over 85% were seen once; the top ten hold 0.1% to 0.15%. Material: naive CD4+ T cells sorted from blood. The subset: CD45RA+ positively selected. The receptors here all came from a man aged 18 to 35 in good health.

In regard to this clone: One end of the junction fails to match germline, which may point to a read error. V and J are TRBV5-1 and TRBJ2-5; 9 bases align to TRBD1. The length of the CDR3 is 16 residues. Looked up from germline, CDR1 is SGHRS and CDR2 is YFSETQ. The CDR3 spells CASNTLGQGAQETQHF. The CDR3 nucleotides are TGCGCCAGCAACACATTGGGACAGGGAGCCCAAGAGACCCAGCACTTC.

In the case of this clone: Different DNA sequences within this sample yield the same CDR3. The rearrangement uses TRBV5-6 and TRBJ2-1, with TRBD1 matching 8 bases. The CDR3 is made up of 16 amino acids. From germline, CDR1 is SGHDT and CDR2 YYEEEE. V lost 0 bases and J lost 0; bases outside the gene matches: 2. The CDR3, as DNA: TGTGCCAGCAGCTTGGACAGGGGGAGCTCCTACAATGAGCAGTTCTTC. Its translation is CASSLDRGSSYNEQFF.

The rearrangement uses TRBV11-2 and TRBJ1-1, with 9 bases aligning to TRBD1. V dropped 4 bases and J dropped 3; count of bases not matched to a gene: 15. This CDR3 region has 18 residues. The V gene's germline CDR1 is SGHAT and CDR2 FQNNGV. The CDR3 nucleotides are TGTGCCAGCAGCTCGACCGGGACAGGGCCCTTCGGGGACACTGAAGCTTTCTTT. Translating it yields CASSSTGTGPFGDTEAFF.

This clone was counted once. The chain uses TRBV10-3 and TRBJ2-4; 12 nucleotides agree with TRBD1. The CDR3 totals 19 residues. J lost 2 bases, V lost 5 bases, and 13 bases had no gene match. CDR1 is ENHRY and CDR2 is SYGVKD in the germline V gene. CDR3 protein: CAISPSGTGGEESKNIQYF. For the CDR3, the DNA is TGTGCCATCAGTCCCTCCGGGACAGGGGGCGAAGAATCCAAAAACATTCAGTACTTC.

This clone was observed a single time. In DNA form, the CDR3 reads TGTGCCATCAGTGTGAGGGATTCGGGCAATGAGCAGTTCTTC. Its translation: CAISVRDSGNEQFF. V and J are TRBV10-3 and TRBJ2-1, with D tentatively TRBD2 (5 bases). Germline assignment: CDR1 ENHRY and CDR2 SYGVKD. V lost 4 bases, J lost 6 bases, and 13 bases lay in between. The CDR3 extends over 14 amino acids.

The chain has TRBV4-2 and TRBJ2-5; no firm D call. The CDR3 is made up of 17 amino acids. The germline gives CDR1 LGHNA, CDR2 YNFKEQ. The V end lost 2 bases, the J end lost 3 bases, and 19 bases lay between the germline ends. CDR3: CASSQTTSKTVKETQYF. CDR3 bases: TGTGCCAGCAGCCAAACCACCTCAAAAACAGTAAAAGAGACCCAGTACTTC.

This clone was counted only a few times. V is TRBV30 and J is TRBJ2-3, with 7 bases that match TRBD2. There are 15 residues in the CDR3. The V gene end was trimmed by 0 bases and the J gene end by 4 bases; junction bases not matched to a gene: 7. CDR1 is GTSNPN and CDR2 is SVGIG in the germline V gene (reference sequence). In DNA form, the CDR3 reads TGTGCCTGGAGTGTACGGAGGGAGGGGTCAGATACGCAGTATTTT. It translates to CAWSVRREGSDTQYF.

This clone has a single count. The identical CDR3 is also encoded by other nucleotide sequences in the sample. The V and J genes are TRBV6-5 and TRBJ2-7; D gene uncertain. CDR1 is MNHEY and CDR2 is SVGAGI in the germline V gene. The V gene lost 6 bases and the J gene lost 0 bases, with 12 bases spanning the gap. The CDR3 runs to 14 residues. CDR3 sequence (DNA): TGTGCCAGCAGCCCCCCTGGCGGCTCCTACGAGCAGTACTTC. Translating gives CASSPPGGSYEQYF.

Only a few counts were recorded for this clone. The genes are TRBV30 and TRBJ1-5; D perhaps matches TRBD1 (6 bases). Germline V lookup: CDR1 GTSNPN, CDR2 SVGIG (reference sequence). The CDR3 totals 16 residues. Trimming left V 0 bases short and J 2 bases short, with 14 bases between. In nucleotides, the CDR3 is TGTGCCTGGAGTGTACAAGGGGGTTGGGGCAATCAGCCCCAGCATTTT. Its protein is CAWSVQGGWGNQPQHF.

This clone occurred once. The J gene is TRBJ2-4, the V gene TRBV5-4, with unresolved D. This CDR3 is built from 15 residues. The germline gives CDR1 SGHNT, CDR2 YYREEE (reference sequence). Trimming stripped 4 bases from V and 5 bases from J, with 16 bases between. The CDR3, as DNA: TGTGCCAGCAGCCCGTCCATTGGGTCCCAAAACATTCAGTACTTC. It translates to CASSPSIGSQNIQYF.

The chain employs TRBV6-6 and TRBJ1-1; the match to TRBD1 covers 11 bases. This CDR3 contains 16 residues. After removal of 2 bases from V and 2 bases from J, the junction contained 4 bases not matched to a gene. Germline CDR1 MNHNY, CDR2 SVGAGI (reference sequence). The CDR3 spells CASSYGQGALNTEAFF. The CDR3 DNA sequence: TGTGCCAGCAGTTACGGACAGGGGGCCCTAAACACTGAAGCTTTCTTT.

The rearrangement joins TRBV7-2 to TRBJ2-7, with 10 bases fitting TRBD2. This CDR3 is built from 17 residues. V gave up 5 bases and J gave up 4 bases; unmatched junction bases: 14. CDR1 is SGHTA, CDR2 FQGNSA, per germline. CDR3 region: CASSPRRAGGPYYEQYF. CDR3 nucleotides: TGTGCCAGCAGCCCCCGAAGAGCGGGAGGGCCATATTACGAGCAGTACTTC.

The chain joins TRBV7-2 to TRBJ2-2; D is unclear. Per germline, CDR1 SGHTA and CDR2 FQGNSA. Trimming removed 5 bases at V and 6 bases at J, with 10 bases between. This CDR3 is 13 amino acids long. The CDR3 sequence is CASSPRTAGELFF. In DNA form, the CDR3 reads TGTGCCAGCAGCCCCCGGACCGCCGGGGAGCTGTTTTTT.

This chain connects TRBV10-3 to TRBJ2-7; 7 bases are a match to TRBD2. The CDR3 has 16 residues. Germline lookup yields CDR1 ENHRY and CDR2 SYGVKD. The V and J ends lost 4 bases and 3 bases, in that order; junction bases with no gene match: 12. The CDR3 sequence is CAISGGGERGGYEQYF. The CDR3 DNA sequence: TGTGCCATCAGTGGAGGAGGGGAGCGGGGCGGCTACGAGCAGTACTTC.

The chain employs TRBV30 and TRBJ2-7; D may be TRBD1 or TRBD2 (5 bases each). Germline V gives CDR1 GTSNPN, CDR2 SVGIG (reference sequence). With 5 bases removed from V and 4 bases from J, the gap between germline ends came to 12 bases. The CDR3 length is 12 residues. For the CDR3, the DNA is TGTGCCTGGGGGGGAGAGGTGTACGAGCAGTACTTC. It yields the protein CAWGGEVYEQYF. Complete variable domain (other parts from reference TRBV30 and TRBJ2-7): SQTIHQWPATLVQPVGSPLSLECTVEGTSNPNLYWYRQAAGRGLQLLFYSVGIGQISSEVPQNLSASRPQDRQFILSSKKLLLSDSGFYLCAWGGEVYEQYFGPGTRLTVT.

This rearrangement joins TRBV19 to TRBJ2-7, with 11 bases lining up with TRBD1. The CDR3 runs to 15 residues. Per germline, CDR1 LNHDA and CDR2 SQIVND (reference sequence). J was trimmed by 2 bases and V by 5 bases; bases with no gene match: 5. In DNA, the CDR3 is TGTGCCAGTAGTGCCGGGACAGGGGGTACCTACGAGCAGTACTTC. Its protein is CASSAGTGGTYEQYF.